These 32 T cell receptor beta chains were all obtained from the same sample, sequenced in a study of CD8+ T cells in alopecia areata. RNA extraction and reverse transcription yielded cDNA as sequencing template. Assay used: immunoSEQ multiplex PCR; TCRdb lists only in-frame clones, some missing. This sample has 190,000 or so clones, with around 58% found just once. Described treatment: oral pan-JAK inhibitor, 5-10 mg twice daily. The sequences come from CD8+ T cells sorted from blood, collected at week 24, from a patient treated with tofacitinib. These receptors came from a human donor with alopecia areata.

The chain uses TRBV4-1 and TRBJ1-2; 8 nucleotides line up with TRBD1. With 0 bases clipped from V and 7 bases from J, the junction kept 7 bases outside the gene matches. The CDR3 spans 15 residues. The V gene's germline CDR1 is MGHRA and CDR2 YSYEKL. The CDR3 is CASSQERTGRFGYTF. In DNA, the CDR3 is TGCGCCAGCAGCCAAGAGCGGACAGGGCGGTTTGGCTACACCTTC.

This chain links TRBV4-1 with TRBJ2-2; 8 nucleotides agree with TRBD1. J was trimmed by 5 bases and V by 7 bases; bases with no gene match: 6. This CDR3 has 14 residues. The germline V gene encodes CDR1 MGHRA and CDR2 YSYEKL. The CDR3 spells CASTQGASTGELFF. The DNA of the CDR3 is TGCGCCAGCACCCAGGGGGCTAGTACCGGGGAGCTGTTTTTT.

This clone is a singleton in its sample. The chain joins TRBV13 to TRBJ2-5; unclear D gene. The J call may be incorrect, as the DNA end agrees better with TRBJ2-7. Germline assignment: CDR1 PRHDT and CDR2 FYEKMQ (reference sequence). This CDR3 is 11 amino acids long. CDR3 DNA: TGTGCCAGCGGCTCCAACTACGAGCAGTACTTC. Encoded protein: CASGSNYEQYF.

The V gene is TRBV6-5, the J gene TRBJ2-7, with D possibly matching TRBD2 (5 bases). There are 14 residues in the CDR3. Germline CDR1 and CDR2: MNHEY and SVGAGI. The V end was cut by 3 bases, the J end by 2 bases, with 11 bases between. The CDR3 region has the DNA TGTGCCAGCAGTTATAGGACTGGAACCTACGAGCAGTACTTC. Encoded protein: CASSYRTGTYEQYF.

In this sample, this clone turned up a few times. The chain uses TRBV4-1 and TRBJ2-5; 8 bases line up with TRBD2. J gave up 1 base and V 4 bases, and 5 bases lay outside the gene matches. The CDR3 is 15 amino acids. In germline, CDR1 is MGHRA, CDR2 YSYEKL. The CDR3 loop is CASSPSGGFQETQYF. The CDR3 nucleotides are TGCGCCAGCAGCCCGAGCGGGGGATTCCAAGAGACCCAGTACTTC.

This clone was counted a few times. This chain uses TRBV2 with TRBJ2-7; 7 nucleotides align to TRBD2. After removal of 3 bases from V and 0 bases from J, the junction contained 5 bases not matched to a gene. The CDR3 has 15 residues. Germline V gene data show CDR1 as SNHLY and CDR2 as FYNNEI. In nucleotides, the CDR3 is TGTGCCAGCAGTGAGCCTAGCGGACTCTCCTACGAGCAGTACTTC. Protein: CASSEPSGLSYEQYF.

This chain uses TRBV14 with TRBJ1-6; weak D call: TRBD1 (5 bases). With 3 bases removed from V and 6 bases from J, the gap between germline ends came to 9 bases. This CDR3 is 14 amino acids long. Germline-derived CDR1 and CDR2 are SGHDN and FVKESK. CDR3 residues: CASSHGGINSPLHF. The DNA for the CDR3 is TGTGCCAGCAGCCACGGGGGAATTAATTCACCCCTCCACTTT.

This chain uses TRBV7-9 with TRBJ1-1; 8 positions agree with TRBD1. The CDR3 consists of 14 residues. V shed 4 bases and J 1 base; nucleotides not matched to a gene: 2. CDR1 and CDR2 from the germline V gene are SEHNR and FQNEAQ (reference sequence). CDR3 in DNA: TGTGCCAGCAGCTCGGACAGGGCGAACACTGAAGCTTTCTTT. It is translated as CASSSDRANTEAFF. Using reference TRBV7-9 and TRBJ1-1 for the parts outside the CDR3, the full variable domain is DTGVSQNPRHKITKRGQNVTFRCDPISEHNRLYWYRQTLGQGPEFLTYFQNEAQLEKSRLLSDRFSAERPKGSFSTLEIQRTEQGDSAMYLCASSSDRANTEAFFGQGTRLTVV.

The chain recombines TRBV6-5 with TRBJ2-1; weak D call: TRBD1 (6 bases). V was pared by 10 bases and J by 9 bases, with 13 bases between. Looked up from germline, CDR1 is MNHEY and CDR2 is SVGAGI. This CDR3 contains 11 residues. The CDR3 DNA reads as TGTGCCACCCTGCAGGGGTCTGAGCAGTTCTTC. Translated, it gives CATLQGSEQFF.

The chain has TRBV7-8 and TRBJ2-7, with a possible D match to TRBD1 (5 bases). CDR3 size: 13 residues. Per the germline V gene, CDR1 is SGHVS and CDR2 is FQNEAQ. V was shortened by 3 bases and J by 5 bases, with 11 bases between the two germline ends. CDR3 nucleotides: TGTGCCAGCAGCTTTCCAGGGTCCGACGAGCAGTACTTC. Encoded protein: CASSFPGSDEQYF.

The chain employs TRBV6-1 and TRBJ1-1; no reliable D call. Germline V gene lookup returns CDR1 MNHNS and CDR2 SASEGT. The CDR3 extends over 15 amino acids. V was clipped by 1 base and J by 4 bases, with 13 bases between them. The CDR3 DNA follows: TGTGCCAGCAGTGAAGAATACGCCTGGAGCACTGAAGCTTTCTTT. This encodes CASSEEYAWSTEAFF.

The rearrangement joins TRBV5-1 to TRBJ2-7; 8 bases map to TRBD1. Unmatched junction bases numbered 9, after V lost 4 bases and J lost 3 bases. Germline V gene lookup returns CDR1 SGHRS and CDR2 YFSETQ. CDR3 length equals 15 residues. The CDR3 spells CASSLGTGGLYEQYF. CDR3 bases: TGCGCCAGCAGCCTCGGGACAGGAGGTCTCTACGAGCAGTACTTC.

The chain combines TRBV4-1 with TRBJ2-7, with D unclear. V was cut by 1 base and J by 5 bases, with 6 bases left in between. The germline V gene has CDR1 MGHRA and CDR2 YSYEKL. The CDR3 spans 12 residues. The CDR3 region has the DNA TGCGCCAGCAGCCAAGTAGGGAACGAGCAGTACTTC. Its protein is CASSQVGNEQYF.

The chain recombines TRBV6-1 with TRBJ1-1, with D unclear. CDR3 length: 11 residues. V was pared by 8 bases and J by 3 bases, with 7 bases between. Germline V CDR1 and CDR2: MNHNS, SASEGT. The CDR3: CASSTYTEAFF. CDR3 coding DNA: TGTGCCAGCTCTACATACACTGAAGCTTTCTTT.

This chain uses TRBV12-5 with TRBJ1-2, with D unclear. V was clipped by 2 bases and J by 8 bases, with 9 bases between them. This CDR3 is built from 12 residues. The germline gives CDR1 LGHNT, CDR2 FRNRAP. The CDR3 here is CASGLHTMGYTF. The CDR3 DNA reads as TGTGCTAGTGGTTTGCACACGATGGGCTACACCTTC.

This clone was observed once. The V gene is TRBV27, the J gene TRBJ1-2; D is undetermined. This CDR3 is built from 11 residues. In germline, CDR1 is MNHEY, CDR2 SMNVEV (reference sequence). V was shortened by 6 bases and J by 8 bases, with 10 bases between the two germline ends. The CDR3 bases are TGTGCCAGCAGGTCAGGTGGCGGCTACACCTTC. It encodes CASRSGGGYTF.

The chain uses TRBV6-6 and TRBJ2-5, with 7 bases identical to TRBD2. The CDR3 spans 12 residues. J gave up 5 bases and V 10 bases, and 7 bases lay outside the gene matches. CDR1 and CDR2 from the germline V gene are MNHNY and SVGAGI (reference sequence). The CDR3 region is CATRGDRETQYF. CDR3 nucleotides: TGTGCCACCCGGGGGGACCGTGAGACCCAGTACTTC.

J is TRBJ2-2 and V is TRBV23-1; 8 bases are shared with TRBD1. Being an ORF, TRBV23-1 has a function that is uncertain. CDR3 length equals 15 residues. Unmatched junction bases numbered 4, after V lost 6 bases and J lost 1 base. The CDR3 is CASRPGQENTGELFF. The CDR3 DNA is TGCGCCAGCAGGCCGGGACAGGAGAACACCGGGGAGCTGTTTTTT.

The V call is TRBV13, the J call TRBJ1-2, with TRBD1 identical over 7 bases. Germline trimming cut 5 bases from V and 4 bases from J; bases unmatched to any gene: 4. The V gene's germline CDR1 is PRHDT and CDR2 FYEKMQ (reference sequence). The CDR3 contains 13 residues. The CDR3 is CASSAGQLYGYTF. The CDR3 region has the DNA TGTGCCAGCAGCGCGGGACAGCTCTATGGCTACACCTTC.

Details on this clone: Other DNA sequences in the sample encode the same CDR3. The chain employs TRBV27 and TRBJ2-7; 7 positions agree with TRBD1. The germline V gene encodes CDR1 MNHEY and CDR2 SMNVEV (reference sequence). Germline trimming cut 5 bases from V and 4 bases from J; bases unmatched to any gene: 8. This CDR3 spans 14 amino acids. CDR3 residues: CASSPGTDLYEQYF. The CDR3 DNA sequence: TGTGCCAGCAGTCCGGGGACAGACCTTTACGAGCAGTACTTC.

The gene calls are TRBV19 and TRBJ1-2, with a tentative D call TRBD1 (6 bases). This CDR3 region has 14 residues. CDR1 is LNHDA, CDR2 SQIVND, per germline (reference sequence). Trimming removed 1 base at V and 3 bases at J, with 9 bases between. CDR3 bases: TGTGCCAGTAGTATAGCGGCAGGGGACTATGGCTACACCTTC. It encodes CASSIAAGDYGYTF.

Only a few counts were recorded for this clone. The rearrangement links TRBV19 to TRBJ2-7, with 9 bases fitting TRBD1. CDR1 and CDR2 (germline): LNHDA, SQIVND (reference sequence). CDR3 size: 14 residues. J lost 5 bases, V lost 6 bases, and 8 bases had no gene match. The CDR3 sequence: CASRPRDRAHEQYF. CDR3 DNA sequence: TGTGCCAGTAGACCCCGGGACAGGGCCCACGAGCAGTACTTC.

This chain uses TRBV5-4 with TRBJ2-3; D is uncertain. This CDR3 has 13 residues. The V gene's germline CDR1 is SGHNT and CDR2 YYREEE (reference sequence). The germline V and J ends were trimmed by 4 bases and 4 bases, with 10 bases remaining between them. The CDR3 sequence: CASSPLLPDTQYF. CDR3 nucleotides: TGTGCCAGCAGCCCCCTTCTTCCAGATACGCAGTATTTT.

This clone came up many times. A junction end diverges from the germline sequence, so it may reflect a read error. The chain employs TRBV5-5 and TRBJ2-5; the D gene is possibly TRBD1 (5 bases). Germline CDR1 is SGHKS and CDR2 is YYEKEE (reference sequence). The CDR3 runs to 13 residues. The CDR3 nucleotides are TGTGCCAGCAGCCCCGTCGCTGGGGCCGTTTCCGACTTC. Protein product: CASSPVAGAVSDF.

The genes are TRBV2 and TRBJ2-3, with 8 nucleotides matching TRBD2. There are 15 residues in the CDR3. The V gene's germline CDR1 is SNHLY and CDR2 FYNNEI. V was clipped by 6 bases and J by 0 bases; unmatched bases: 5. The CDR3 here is CASRQTSASTDTQYF. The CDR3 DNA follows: TGTGCCAGCAGACAGACTAGCGCCAGCACAGATACGCAGTATTTT. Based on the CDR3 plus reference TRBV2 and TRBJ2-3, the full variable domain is EPEVTQTPSHQVTQMGQEVILRCVPISNHLYFYWYRQILGQKVEFLVSFYNNEISEKSEIFDDQFSVERPDGSNFTLKIRSTKLEDSAMYFCASRQTSASTDTQYFGPGTRLTVL.

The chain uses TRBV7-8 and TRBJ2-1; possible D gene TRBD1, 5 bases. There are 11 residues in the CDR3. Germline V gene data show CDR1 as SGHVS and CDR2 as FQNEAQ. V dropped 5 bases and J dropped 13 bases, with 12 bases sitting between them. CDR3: CASSPNTGQFF. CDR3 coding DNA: TGTGCCAGCAGCCCGAACACAGGACAGTTCTTC.

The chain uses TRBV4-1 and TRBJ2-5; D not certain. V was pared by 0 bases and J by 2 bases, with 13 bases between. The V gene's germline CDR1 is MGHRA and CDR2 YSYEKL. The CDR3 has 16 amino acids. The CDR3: CASSQDKGLLQETQYF. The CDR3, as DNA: TGCGCCAGCAGCCAAGATAAAGGGCTACTTCAAGAGACCCAGTACTTC.

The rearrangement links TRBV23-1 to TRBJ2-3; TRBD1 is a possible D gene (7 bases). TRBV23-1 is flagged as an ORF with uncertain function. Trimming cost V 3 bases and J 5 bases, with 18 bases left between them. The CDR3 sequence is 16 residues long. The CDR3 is CASSQWAGGQQDTQYF. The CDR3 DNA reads TGCGCCAGCAGTCAGTGGGCAGGGGGGCAGCAAGATACGCAGTATTTT.

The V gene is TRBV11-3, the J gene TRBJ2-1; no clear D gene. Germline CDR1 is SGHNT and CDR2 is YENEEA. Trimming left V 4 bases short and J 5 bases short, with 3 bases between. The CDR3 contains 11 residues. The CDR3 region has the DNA TGTGCCAGCAGCTACAACAATGAGCAGTTCTTC. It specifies CASSYNNEQFF.

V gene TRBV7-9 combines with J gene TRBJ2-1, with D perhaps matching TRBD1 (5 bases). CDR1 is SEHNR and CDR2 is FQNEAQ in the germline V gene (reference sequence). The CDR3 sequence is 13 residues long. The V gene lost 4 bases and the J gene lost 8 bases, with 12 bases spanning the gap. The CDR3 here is CASSSPPGYEQFF. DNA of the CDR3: TGTGCCAGCAGCTCCCCACCAGGGTATGAGCAGTTCTTC.

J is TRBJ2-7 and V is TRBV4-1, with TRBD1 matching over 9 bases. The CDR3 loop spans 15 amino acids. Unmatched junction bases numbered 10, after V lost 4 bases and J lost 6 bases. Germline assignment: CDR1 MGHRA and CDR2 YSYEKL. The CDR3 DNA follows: TGCGCCAGCAGCCCGGGACAGGGTGGCGGGATCGAGCAGTACTTC. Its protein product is CASSPGQGGGIEQYF.

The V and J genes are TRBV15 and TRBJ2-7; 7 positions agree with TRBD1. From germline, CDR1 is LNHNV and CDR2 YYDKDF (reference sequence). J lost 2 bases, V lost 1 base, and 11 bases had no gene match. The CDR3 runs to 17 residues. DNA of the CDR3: TGTGCCACCAGCAGAGCTCATTTAGGGCAGGGGGCCTACGAGCAGTACTTC. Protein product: CATSRAHLGQGAYEQYF.